This passage covers 23 T cell receptor delta chains from one sample sequenced in a study of gamma-delta T cells after stem cell transplantation. TCRdb processed the RT-PCR reads again with the CATT caller. There are approximately 1,000 delta-chain clones in the sample; under 15% occur only once, and over 25% lies in the top ten. Sequencing was carried out using gamma-delta T cells. The receptors here all came from a human donor. It is not recorded whose cells these are; they may come from a transplant donor.

Points on this clone: It differs at one base from a far larger clone, so likely a read error. This chain connects TRDV1 to TRDJ1, with D perhaps TRDD2 or TRDD3 (7 bases each). Germline assignment: CDR1 TSWWSYY and CDR2 QGS. CDR3 length equals 23 residues. V lost 0 bases and J 3 bases, leaving 35 bases between the germline ends. The CDR3 spells CALGELGTLPKSDWGPYADKLIF. In DNA, the CDR3 is TGTGCTCTTGGGGAACTAGGGACTCTTCCTAAGTCTGACTGGGGCCCTTACGCCGATAAACTCATCTTT.

This clone is medium-sized within its sample. The J gene is TRDJ1, the V gene TRDV2; 11 bases align to TRDD3. This CDR3 has 17 amino acids. The germline V gene has CDR1 GEAIGNYY and CDR2 EKD. The V gene end was trimmed by 3 bases and the J gene end by 1 base; junction bases not matched to a gene: 9. This CDR3 is CACDLLGDKQGTDKLIF. The CDR3 bases are TGTGCCTGTGACCTACTGGGGGATAAACAGGGCACCGATAAACTCATCTTT.

This clone is medium-sized (0.01 to 0.1%). The V and J genes are TRDV1 and TRDJ1; D is perhaps TRDD3 (5 bases). This CDR3 spans 23 amino acids. Per the germline V gene, CDR1 is TSWWSYY and CDR2 is QGS. Trimming cost V 2 bases and J 0 bases, with 34 bases left between them. The CDR3 DNA reads as TGTGCTCTTGGGGAAAAAGAGGGGGGTCCTCTCTACCTAACCGGGGGGTACACCGATAAACTCATCTTT. It encodes CALGEKEGGPLYLTGGYTDKLIF.

Regarding this clone: A far bigger clonotype differs at one base, so this is likely a read error. This specimen includes other DNA sequences encoding the same CDR3. The genes are TRDV2 and TRDJ1; TRDD3 might be the D (5 bases). This CDR3 has 20 residues. Germline-derived CDR1 and CDR2 are GEAIGNYY and EKD. V lost 5 bases to trimming and J lost 2 bases, with 32 bases between them. The CDR3 DNA is TGTGCCTGTGTTCCCCTCGTTACCTCCGACCCCGGGGGTGGGACCGATAAACTCATCTTT. Amino acids: CACVPLVTSDPGGGTDKLIF.

Of note for this clone: This may be a read error, as it is one base from a much larger clone. V usage is TRDV1 and J usage is TRDJ1; TRDD2 aligns across 9 bases. The V gene end was trimmed by 0 bases and the J gene end by 1 base; junction bases not matched to a gene: 36. Germline values: CDR1 TSWWSYY, CDR2 QGS. The CDR3 has 27 residues. In DNA, the CDR3 is TGTGCTCTTGGGGAACTAAGCCCAGAGGTCCGCCCGGGGCCTTCCTACTGGCCGGGGCCTTCCACCGATAAACTCATCTTT. It encodes CALGELSPEVRPGPSYWPGPSTDKLIF.

This clone was picked up one time. A far larger clone is one nucleotide away, so this likely arose from a read error. The CDR3 region is CALGSSPESWGVISWIFSCTDKLIF. DNA for the CDR3: TGTGCTCTTGGGTCATCACCCGAGAGCTGGGGCGTCATATCCTGGATCTTCTCGTGCACCGATAAACTCATCTTT. This chain joins TRDV1 and TRDJ1; D perhaps matches TRDD3 (6 bases). Trimming left V 5 bases short and J 1 base short, with 44 bases between. Germline V gene data show CDR1 as TSWWSYY and CDR2 as QGS. This CDR3 is 25 amino acids long.

With regard to this clone: It is likely a read error: a sequence one base away is far more abundant. DNA for the CDR3: TGTGCTCCTGGGTCATCACCCGAGAGCTGGGGCGTCATATCCTGGATCTTCTCGTACACCGATAAACTCATCTTT. Translated, it gives CAPGSSPESWGVISWIFSYTDKLIF. The chain has TRDV1 and TRDJ1, with D possibly TRDD3 on 6 matching bases. Per the germline V gene, CDR1 is TSWWSYY and CDR2 is QGS. The CDR3 spans 25 residues.

As concerns this clone: This may come from a read error, since a much larger clone is one base off. The CDR3 nucleotides are TGTGCTCTTAGGGAACCTCCACTCCGGCCCCAGTACTGGGGGATACGCTTGGGAGCCGATAAACTCATCTTT. This encodes CALREPPLRPQYWGIRLGADKLIF. This chain links TRDV1 with TRDJ1, with TRDD3 identical over 13 bases. The CDR3 runs to 24 residues. Germline assignment: CDR1 TSWWSYY and CDR2 QGS.

This clone is deemed medium-sized. This rearrangement joins TRDV2 to TRDJ3; 13 bases are shared with TRDD3. J lost 0 bases, V lost 2 bases, and 3 bases had no gene match. The CDR3 consists of 19 residues. The germline V gene encodes CDR1 GEAIGNYY and CDR2 EKD. CDR3 in DNA: TGTGCCTGTGACATACTGGGGGATACGAGCTCCTGGGACACCCGACAGATGTTTTTC. This gives the protein CACDILGDTSSWDTRQMFF.

This clone is large. The rearrangement links TRDV2 to TRDJ1; TRDD3 aligns across 8 bases. V trimming: 4 bases; J trimming: 8 bases; junction bases outside the gene matches: 8. The CDR3 runs 13 residues. Germline CDR1 and CDR2: GEAIGNYY and EKD. Here the CDR3 reads CACEGMGDSKLIF. CDR3 coding DNA: TGTGCCTGTGAAGGGATGGGGGATTCAAAACTCATCTTT.

Within the sample, this clone is medium-sized. This probably arose from a read error, given a far larger clone one base away. V and J are TRDV2 and TRDJ1; 13 bases map to TRDD3. The V gene's germline CDR1 is GEAIGNYY and CDR2 EKD. With V trimmed by 5 bases and J by 3 bases, 14 bases remained unmatched. The CDR3 contains 18 residues. The CDR3 nucleotides are TGTGCCTGTGGCGCCGTACTGGGGGATACGCAAGGGCCCGATAAACTCATCTTT. This sequence encodes CACGAVLGDTQGPDKLIF.

By share, this clone ranks as medium-sized (0.01 to 0.1%). The genes are TRDV2 and TRDJ1; possibly TRDD3 for D (5 bases). This CDR3 is 19 amino acids long. Germline loops: CDR1 GEAIGNYY, CDR2 EKD. Trimming took off 4 bases at V and 0 bases at J, with 26 bases between the two ends. CDR3 DNA: TGTGCCTGTGATCCACTACTGCTCACACGTCAGGGATACACCGATAAACTCATCTTT. Encoded protein: CACDPLLLTRQGYTDKLIF.

J is TRDJ1 and V is TRDV1, with 9 positions matching TRDD3. The germline V gene has CDR1 TSWWSYY and CDR2 QGS. The V gene end was trimmed by 1 base and the J gene end by 0 bases; junction bases not matched to a gene: 9. The CDR3 runs 18 residues. CDR3 nucleotide sequence: TGTGCTCTTGGGGAACCCACGAGGGCTGGGGGATACACCGATAAACTCATCTTT. Amino acids: CALGEPTRAGGYTDKLIF.

By its share, this clone is large. The chain links TRDV2 to TRDJ1, with unresolved D. Germline-derived CDR1 and CDR2 are GEAIGNYY and EKD. Trimming removed 9 bases from V and 0 bases from J, with 16 bases in between. This CDR3 is built from 14 residues. The CDR3 is CAITELGNTDKLIF. CDR3 nucleotides: TGTGCCATCACCGAGCTCGGGAACACCGATAAACTCATCTTT.

This clone was detected a few times. At one end, the junction sequence differs from germline, possibly due to a read error. The rearrangement uses TRDV2 and TRDJ1; D call uncertain. Germline V gene data show CDR1 as GEAIGNYY and CDR2 as EKD. The CDR3 length is 15 residues. This CDR3 reads CACDTVMANTDKLTF. Here the CDR3 DNA reads TGTGCCTGTGACACTGTCATGGCTAACACCGATAAACTCACCTTT.

This clone is large. The gene calls are TRDV2 and TRDJ1; TRDD3 matches at 9 bases. The CDR3 consists of 15 residues. After removal of 3 bases from V and 0 bases from J, the junction contained 4 bases not matched to a gene. The germline CDR1 and CDR2 sequences are GEAIGNYY and EKD. The CDR3: CACDVLGDNTDKLIF. Written as DNA, the CDR3 is TGTGCCTGTGACGTACTGGGGGACAACACCGATAAACTCATCTTT.

As concerns this clone: This likely stems from a read error, as it lies one base from a far larger clone. The same CDR3 is also encoded by other DNA sequences in this sample. The chain links TRDV1 to TRDJ1, with 10 bases that match TRDD3. The length of the CDR3 is 18 residues. The germline V gene encodes CDR1 TSWWSYY and CDR2 QGS. This CDR3 reads CALGELWVLGDPSDKLIF. The CDR3 DNA reads as TGTGCCCTTGGGGAACTATGGGTACTGGGGGATCCGTCCGATAAACTCATCTTT.

This clone is labeled medium-sized. The V call is TRDV2, the J call TRDJ1, with TRDD3 matching over 13 bases. The CDR3 sequence is 19 residues long. Trimming cost V 0 bases and J 2 bases; bases outside gene matches: 11. Germline V lookup: CDR1 GEAIGNYY, CDR2 EKD. DNA for the CDR3: TGTGCCTGTGACACCGTTGGGGTACTGGGGGATACGGGTACCGATAAACTCATCTTT. It yields the protein CACDTVGVLGDTGTDKLIF.

This clone was found a few times. Since a far larger clone is one base different, this is likely a read error. The rearrangement joins TRDV2 to TRDJ1; 10 nucleotides align to TRDD3. Germline V lookup: CDR1 GEAIGNYY, CDR2 EKD. The CDR3 spans 15 residues. CDR3 sequence (DNA): TGTGCCTGTGTCCTACTGGGGGATGCGGCCGATAAACCCATCTTT. It encodes CACVLLGDAADKPIF.

The table lists this clone with a few counts. A much more abundant neighbour one base away suggests this may be a read error. J is TRDJ1 and V is TRDV2; 7 nucleotides agree with TRDD3. The CDR3 contains 22 residues. Germline values: CDR1 GEAIGNYY, CDR2 EKD. V lost 3 bases and J lost 3; bases outside the gene matches: 30. This CDR3 is CACDPLMAGDAAEGKIADKLIF. Written as DNA, the CDR3 is TGTGCCTGTGACCCACTGATGGCGGGGGATGCCGCCGAAGGGAAAATCGCCGATAAACTCATCTTT.

This clone is labeled medium-sized (0.01 to 0.1%). This chain joins TRDV2 and TRDJ1; D gene uncertain. The CDR3 totals 14 residues. Germline CDR1 reads GEAIGNYY; CDR2 reads EKD. V gave up 3 bases and J gave up 1 base, with 11 bases separating them. The CDR3 sequence: CACDVAGFTDKLIF. CDR3 bases: TGTGCCTGTGACGTCGCTGGATTCACCGATAAACTCATCTTT.

Relative to its sample, this clone is medium-sized. V is TRDV2 and J is TRDJ1; 10 positions agree with TRDD3. The germline V gene has CDR1 GEAIGNYY and CDR2 EKD. CDR3 size: 20 residues. J lost 0 bases, V lost 3 bases, and 18 bases had no gene match. The chain's CDR3 is CACDGLYSTGGSVYTDKLIF. The CDR3 DNA is TGTGCCTGTGACGGTCTATATTCTACTGGGGGATCGGTTTACACCGATAAACTCATCTTT.

By share, this clone ranks as medium-sized. The V gene is TRDV2, the J gene TRDJ1, with 13 bases lining up with TRDD3. The CDR3 runs to 19 residues. V shed 1 base and J 3 bases; nucleotides not matched to a gene: 13. The germline V gene encodes CDR1 GEAIGNYY and CDR2 EKD. This chain's CDR3 is CACDTLGGRTGGYADKLIF. The CDR3 DNA reads TGTGCCTGTGACACATTAGGTGGCCGTACTGGGGGATACGCCGATAAACTCATCTTT.